The sequence of this TCR beta chain was determined in a study of T cells after yellow fever vaccination. This clonotype was seen repeatedly, ten times or more. TCRdb recomputed calls from the 5' RACE reads with MiXCR, one row per CDR3 protein. This sample has some 110,000 distinct CDR3 sequences, with 5.5% to 8% found just once. The germline V and J ends were trimmed by 3 bases and 4 bases, with 4 bases remaining between them. This CDR3 comprises 11 residues. This TCR came from a man younger than 35 who received the YFV17D yellow fever vaccine. Specimen: CD4+ T cells sorted from PBMCs, collected about 41 days after the first yellow fever vaccination. The chain combines TRBV12-3 or TRBV12-4 with TRBJ2-7, with D hard to call. For the CDR3, the DNA is TGTGCCAGCAGTTTGGATTACGAGCAGTACTTC. Protein: CASSLDYEQYF.